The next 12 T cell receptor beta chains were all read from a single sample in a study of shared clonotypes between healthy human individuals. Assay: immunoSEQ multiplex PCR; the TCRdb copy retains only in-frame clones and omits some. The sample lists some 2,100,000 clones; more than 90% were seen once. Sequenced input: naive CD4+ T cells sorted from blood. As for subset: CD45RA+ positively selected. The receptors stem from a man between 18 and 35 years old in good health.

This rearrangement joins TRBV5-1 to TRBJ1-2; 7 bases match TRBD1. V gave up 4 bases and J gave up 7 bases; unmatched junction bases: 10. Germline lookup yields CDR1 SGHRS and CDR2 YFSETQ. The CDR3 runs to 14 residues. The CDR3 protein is CASSQMTGSSGYTF. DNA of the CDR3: TGCGCCAGCAGCCAGATGACAGGGTCTTCTGGCTACACCTTC.

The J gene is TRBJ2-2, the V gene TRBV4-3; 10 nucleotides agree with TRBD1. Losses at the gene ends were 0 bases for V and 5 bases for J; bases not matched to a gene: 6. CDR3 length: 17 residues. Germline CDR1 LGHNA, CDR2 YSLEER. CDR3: CASSQEVGTGVTGELFF. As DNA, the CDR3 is TGCGCCAGCAGCCAAGAAGTCGGGACAGGGGTGACCGGGGAGCTGTTTTTT.

CDR3 region: CASSQVVYRGSYGYTF. Here the CDR3 DNA reads TGCGCCAGCAGCCAAGTTGTCTACAGGGGTAGCTATGGCTACACCTTC. The chain has TRBV4-1 and TRBJ1-2, with TRBD1 matching over 7 bases. J was trimmed by 4 bases and V by 1 base; bases with no gene match: 9. CDR1 MGHRA and CDR2 YSYEKL come from the germline V gene. The CDR3 is 16 amino acids.

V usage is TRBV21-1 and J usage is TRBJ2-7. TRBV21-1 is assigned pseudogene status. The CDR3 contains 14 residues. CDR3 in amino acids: CASSKVGGCYEQYF. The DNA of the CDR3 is TGTGCCAGCAGCAAAGTGGGGGGCTGCTACGAGCAGTACTTC.

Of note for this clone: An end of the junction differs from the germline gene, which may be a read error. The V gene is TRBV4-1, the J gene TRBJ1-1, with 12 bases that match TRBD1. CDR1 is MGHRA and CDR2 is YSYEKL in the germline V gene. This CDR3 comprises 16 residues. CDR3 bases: TGCGCCAGCAGCCCCGGGACAGGGGGCGTGAAGACTGAAGCTTTCTTT. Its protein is CASSPGTGGVKTEAFF.

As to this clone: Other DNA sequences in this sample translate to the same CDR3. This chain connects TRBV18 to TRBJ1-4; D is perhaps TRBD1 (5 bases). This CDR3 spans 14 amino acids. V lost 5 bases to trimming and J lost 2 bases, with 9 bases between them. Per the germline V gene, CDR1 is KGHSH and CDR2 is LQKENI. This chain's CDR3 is CASSSTATNEKLFF. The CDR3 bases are TGTGCCAGCTCATCGACAGCCACTAATGAAAAACTGTTTTTT.

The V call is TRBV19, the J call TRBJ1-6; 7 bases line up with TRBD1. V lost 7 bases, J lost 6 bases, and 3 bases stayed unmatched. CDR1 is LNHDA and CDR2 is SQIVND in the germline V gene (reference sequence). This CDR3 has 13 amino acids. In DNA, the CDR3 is TGTGCCAGTAATAACAGGGGTAATTCACCCCTCCACTTT. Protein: CASNNRGNSPLHF.

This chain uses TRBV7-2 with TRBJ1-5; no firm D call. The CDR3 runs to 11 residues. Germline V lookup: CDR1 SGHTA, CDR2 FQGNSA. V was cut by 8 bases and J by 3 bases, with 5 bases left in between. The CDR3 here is CASGSNQPQHF. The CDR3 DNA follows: TGTGCCAGCGGCTCCAATCAGCCCCAGCATTTT. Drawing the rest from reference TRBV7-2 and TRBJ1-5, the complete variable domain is GAGVSQSPSNKVTEKGKDVELRCDPISGHTALYWYRQSLGQGLEFLIYFQGNSAPDKSGLPSDRFSAERTGGSVSTLTIQRTQQEDSAVYLCASGSNQPQHFGDGTRLSIL.

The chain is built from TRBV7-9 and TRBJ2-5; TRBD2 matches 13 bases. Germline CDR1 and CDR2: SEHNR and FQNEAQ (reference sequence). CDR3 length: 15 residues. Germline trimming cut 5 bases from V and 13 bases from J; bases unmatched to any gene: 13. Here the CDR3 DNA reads TGTGCCAGCAGCCGAGGACTAGCGGGAGTTGGGGGCCTGTACTTC. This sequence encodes CASSRGLAGVGGLYF.

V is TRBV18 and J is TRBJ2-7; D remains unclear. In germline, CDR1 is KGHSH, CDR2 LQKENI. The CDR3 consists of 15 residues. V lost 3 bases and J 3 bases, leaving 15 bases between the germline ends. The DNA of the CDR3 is TGTGCCAGCTCACCGACCGGGCCCAGCCACTACGAGCAGTACTTC. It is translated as CASSPTGPSHYEQYF.

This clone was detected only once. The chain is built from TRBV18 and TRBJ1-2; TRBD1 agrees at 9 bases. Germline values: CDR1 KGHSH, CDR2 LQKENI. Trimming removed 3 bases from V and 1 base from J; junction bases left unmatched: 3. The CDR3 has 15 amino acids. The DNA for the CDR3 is TGTGCCAGCTCACCGGGGGGACAGGGTAACTATGGCTACACCTTC. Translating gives CASSPGGQGNYGYTF.

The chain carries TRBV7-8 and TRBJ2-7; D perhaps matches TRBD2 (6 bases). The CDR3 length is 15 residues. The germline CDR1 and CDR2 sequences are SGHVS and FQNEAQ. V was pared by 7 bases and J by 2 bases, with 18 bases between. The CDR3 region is CASTLLGGRTYEQYF. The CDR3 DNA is TGTGCCAGCACCCTTTTGGGGGGACGGACCTACGAGCAGTACTTC.